This T cell receptor beta chain is from a study of cytotoxic CD8 clonotypes in ibrutinib-treated CLL. Study in general: It was after a median approximately twelve months of treatment, range 6 to 36, that response samples were taken. General study findings and limits: Once treatment began, public clonotypes, which were uncommon, contracted or stayed stable. The clonality went up when patients responded to ibrutinib and dropped back toward baseline at progression.

The protocol was immunoSEQ multiplex PCR, while the TCRdb copy is restricted to in-frame clones and leaves out a portion. The sample gives a few hundred thousand clones, under 70% of which show up once; under 8% is in the top ten. The sample holds a few counts of this clone. Antigen specificity is unknown. Other DNA sequences from this sample encode an identical CDR3 as well. The V end lost 0 bases, the J end lost 1 base, and 7 bases lay between the germline ends. Germline CDR1 reads SGDLS; CDR2 reads YYNGEE. The CDR3 is 14 amino acids. Here the sequenced sample was PBMCs, taken after 36 months of ibrutinib treatment. This clonotype was sampled from a human donor with chronic lymphocytic leukemia. This chain links TRBV9 with TRBJ1-1, with unresolved D. The CDR3 bases are TGTGCCAGCAGCGTAGTTGGAGGGAACACTGAAGCTTTCTTT. It encodes CASSVVGGNTEAFF. The full variable domain, in which reference TRBV9 and TRBJ1-1 provide the parts outside the CDR3, is DSGVTQTPKHLITATGQRVTLRCSPRSGDLSVYWYQQSLDQGLQFLIQYYNGEERAKGNILERFSAQQFPDLHSELNLSSLELGDSALYFCASSVVGGNTEAFFGQGTRLTVV.